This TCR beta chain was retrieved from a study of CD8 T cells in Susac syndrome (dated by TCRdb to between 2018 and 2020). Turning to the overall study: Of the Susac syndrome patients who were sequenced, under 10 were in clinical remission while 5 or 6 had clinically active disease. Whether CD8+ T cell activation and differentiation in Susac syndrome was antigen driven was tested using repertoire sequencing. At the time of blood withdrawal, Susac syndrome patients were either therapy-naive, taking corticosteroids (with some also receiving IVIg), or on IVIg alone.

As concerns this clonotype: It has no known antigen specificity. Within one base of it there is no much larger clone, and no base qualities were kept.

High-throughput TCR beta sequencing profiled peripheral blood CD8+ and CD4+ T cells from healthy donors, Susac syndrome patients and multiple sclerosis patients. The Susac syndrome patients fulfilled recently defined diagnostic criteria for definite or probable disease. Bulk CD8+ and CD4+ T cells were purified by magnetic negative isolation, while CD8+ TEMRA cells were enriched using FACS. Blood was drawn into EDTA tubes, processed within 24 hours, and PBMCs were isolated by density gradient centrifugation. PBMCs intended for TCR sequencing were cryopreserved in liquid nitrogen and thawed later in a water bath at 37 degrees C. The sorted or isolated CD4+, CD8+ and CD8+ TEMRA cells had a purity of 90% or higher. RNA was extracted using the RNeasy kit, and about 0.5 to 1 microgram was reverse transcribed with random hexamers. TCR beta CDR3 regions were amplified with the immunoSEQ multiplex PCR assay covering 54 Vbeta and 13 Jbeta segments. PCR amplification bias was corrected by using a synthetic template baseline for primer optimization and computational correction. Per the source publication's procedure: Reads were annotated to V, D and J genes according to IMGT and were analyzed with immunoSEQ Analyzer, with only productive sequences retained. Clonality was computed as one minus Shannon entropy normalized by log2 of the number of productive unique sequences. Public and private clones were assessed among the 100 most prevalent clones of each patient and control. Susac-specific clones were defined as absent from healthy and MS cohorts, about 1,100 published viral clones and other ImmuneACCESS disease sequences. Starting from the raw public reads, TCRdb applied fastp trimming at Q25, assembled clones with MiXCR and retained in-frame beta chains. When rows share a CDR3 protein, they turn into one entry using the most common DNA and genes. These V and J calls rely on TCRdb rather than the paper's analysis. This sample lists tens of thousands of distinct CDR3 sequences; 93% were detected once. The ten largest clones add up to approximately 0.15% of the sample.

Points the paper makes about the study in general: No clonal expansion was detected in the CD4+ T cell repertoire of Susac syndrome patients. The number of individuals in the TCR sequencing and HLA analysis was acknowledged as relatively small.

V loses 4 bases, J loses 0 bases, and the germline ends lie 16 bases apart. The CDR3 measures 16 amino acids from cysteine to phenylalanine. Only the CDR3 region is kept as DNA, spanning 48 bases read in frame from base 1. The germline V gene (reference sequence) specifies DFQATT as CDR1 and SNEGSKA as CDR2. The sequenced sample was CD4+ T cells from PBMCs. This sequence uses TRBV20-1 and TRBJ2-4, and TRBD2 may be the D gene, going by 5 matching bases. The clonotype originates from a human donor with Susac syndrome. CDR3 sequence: CSANRGPGLAKNIQYF. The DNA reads TGCAGTGCTAACCGCGGGCCAGGCCTAGCCAAAAACATTCAGTACTTC.